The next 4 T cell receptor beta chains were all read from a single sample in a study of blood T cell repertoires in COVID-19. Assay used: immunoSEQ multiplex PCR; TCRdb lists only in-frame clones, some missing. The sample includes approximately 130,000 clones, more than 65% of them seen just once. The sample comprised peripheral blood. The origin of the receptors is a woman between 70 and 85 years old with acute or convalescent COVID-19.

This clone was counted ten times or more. The chain's CDR3 is CASGQRPSSYNSPLHF. The CDR3 nucleotides are TGTGCCAGCGGACAGCGCCCCAGCTCCTATAATTCACCCCTCCACTTT. This rearrangement joins TRBV27 to TRBJ1-6, with a possible D match to TRBD1 (6 bases). The CDR3 consists of 16 residues. Germline V CDR1 and CDR2: MNHEY, SMNVEV (reference sequence). Trimming pared 8 bases from V and 0 bases from J, leaving 14 bases between.

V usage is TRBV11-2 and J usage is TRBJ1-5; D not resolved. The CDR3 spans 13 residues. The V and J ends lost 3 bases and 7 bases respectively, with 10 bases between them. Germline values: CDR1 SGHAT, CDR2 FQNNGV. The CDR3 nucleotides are TGTGCCAGCAGCTTGAGTTTTCGACAGCCCCAGCATTTT. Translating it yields CASSLSFRQPQHF.

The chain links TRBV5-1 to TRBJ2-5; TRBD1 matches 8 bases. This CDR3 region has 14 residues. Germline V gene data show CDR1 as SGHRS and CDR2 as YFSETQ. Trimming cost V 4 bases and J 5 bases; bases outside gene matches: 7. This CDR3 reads CASSRQGIEETQYF. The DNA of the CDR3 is TGCGCCAGCAGCCGACAGGGGATTGAGGAGACCCAGTACTTC.

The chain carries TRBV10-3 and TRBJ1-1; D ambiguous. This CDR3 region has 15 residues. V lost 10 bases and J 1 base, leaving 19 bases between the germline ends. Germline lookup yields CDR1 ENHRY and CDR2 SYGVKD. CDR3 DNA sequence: TGTGCCAGCCACAGTCGGGAACAATCGAACACTGAAGCTTTCTTT. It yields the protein CASHSREQSNTEAFF.